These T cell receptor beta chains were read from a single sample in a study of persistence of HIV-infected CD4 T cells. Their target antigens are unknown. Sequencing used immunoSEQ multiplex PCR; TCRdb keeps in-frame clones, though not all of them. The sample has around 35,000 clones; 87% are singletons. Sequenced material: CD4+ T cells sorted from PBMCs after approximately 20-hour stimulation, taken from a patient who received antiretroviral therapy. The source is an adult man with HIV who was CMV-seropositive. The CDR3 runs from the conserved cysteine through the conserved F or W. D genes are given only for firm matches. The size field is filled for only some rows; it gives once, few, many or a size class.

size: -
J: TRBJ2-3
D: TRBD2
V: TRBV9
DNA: TGTGCCAGTAAGCGGGAGATTCTGGGAGATACGCAGTATTTT
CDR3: CASKREILGDTQYF

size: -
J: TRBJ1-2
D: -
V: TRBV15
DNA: TGTGCCACCAGCAGAGAGGGCAGAACCCGAGGCTACACCTTC
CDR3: CATSREGRTRGYTF

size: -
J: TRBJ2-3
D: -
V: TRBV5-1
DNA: TGCGCCAGCAGCCAGATTGGGGGTTCCACAGATACGCAGTATTTT
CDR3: CASSQIGGSTDTQYF

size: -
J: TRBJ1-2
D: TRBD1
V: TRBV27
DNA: TGTGCCAGCAGTTCAAAACGGACAGGGTGGTCGGATGGCTACACCTTC
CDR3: CASSSKRTGWSDGYTF

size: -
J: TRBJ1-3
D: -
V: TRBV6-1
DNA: TGTGCCAGCAGTGAAGGGTCTCTCAGAAACACCATATATTTT
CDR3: CASSEGSLRNTIYF

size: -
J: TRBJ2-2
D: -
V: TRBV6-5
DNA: TGTGCCAGCAGCATCGGGACAACCACCGGGGAGCTGTTTTTT
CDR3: CASSIGTTTGELFF

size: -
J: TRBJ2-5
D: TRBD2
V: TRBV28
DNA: TGTGCCAGCAGTTTAGCGGGGGGGCTACAAGAGACCCAGTACTTC
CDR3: CASSLAGGLQETQYF

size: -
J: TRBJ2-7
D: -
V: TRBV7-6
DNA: TGTGCCAGCAGCTTAAGCGCGGGGCGAAATGCCTACGAGCAGCACTTC
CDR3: CASSLSAGRNAYEQHF

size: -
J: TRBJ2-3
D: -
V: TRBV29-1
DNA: TGCAGCGTTGATCTCCCTACAAGAGATACGCAGTATTTT
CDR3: CSVDLPTRDTQYF

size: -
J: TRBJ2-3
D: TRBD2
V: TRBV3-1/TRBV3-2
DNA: TGTGCCAGCAGCCAAGAGGGCCCGGGACTAGCGGTTTGGGATACGCAGTATTTT
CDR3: CASSQEGPGLAVWDTQYF

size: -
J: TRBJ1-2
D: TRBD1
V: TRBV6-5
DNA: TGTGCCAGCAGCAGAGGGGGCGTCGAAGGCTACACCTTC
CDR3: CASSRGGVEGYTF

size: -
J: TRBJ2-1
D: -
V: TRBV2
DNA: TGTGCCAGCAGTTCGGACAGTTTCTCCTACAATGAGCAGTTCTTC
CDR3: CASSSDSFSYNEQFF

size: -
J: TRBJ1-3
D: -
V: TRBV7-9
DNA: TGTGCCAGCAGCTCTCCGCTCGCAGCTGGAAACACCATATATTTT
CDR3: CASSSPLAAGNTIYF

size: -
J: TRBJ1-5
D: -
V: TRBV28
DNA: TGTGCCAGCAGTTTCATATACGGAGGAAATCAGCCCCAGCATTTT
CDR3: CASSFIYGGNQPQHF

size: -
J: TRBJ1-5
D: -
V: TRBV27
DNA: TGTGCCAGCAGTTTATTTTGGGCAGGGAGCAATCAGCCCCAGCATTTT
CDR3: CASSLFWAGSNQPQHF

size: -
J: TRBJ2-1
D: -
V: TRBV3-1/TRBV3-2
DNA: TGTGCCAGCACCCCCCTAAGTGGGAATGAGCAGTTCTTC
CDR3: CASTPLSGNEQFF

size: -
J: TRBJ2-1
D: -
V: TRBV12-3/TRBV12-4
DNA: TGTGCCAGCACCCTCGGGAGACAGCTTGGTCAGTTCTTC
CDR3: CASTLGRQLGQFF

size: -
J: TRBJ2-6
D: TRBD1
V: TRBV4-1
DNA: TGCGCCAGCAGCCGCGCCCTGAGACGCGGACAGGTGAACTCTGGGGCCAACGTCCTGACTTTC
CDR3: CASSRALRRGQVNSGANVLTF

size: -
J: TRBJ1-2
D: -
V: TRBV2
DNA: TGTGCCAGCACAAGAAACCTCAACTATGGCTACACCTTC
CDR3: CASTRNLNYGYTF

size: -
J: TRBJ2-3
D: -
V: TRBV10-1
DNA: TGCGCCAGCAGCGACTGGGGGGTCGGCACAGATACGCAGTATTTT
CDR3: CASSDWGVGTDTQYF

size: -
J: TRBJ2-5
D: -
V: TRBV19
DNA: TGTGCCAGTAGTACCTCCAGGGGCCGCGAGACCCAGTACTTC
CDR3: CASSTSRGRETQYF

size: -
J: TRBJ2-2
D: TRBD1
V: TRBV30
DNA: TGTGCCTGGAAGGGACAGGGGAACACCGGGGAGCTGTTTTTT
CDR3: CAWKGQGNTGELFF

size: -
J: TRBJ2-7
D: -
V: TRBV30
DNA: TGTGCCTGGAAGGGTGCGCAGGGACTCTACGAGCAGTACTTC
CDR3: CAWKGAQGLYEQYF

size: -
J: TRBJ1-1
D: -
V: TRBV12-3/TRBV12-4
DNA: TGTGCCAGCTCCGGGCTGAGGAACACTGAAGCTTTCTTT
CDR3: CASSGLRNTEAFF

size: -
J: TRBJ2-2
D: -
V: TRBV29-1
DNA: TGCAGCGGGGGGACTTTGAACACCGGGGAGCTGTTTTTT
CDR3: CSGGTLNTGELFF

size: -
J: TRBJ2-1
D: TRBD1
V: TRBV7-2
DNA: TGTGCCAGCAGCTCCCTACTGCGGGACAGGGGAGACAAGCAGTTCTTC
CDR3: CASSSLLRDRGDKQFF

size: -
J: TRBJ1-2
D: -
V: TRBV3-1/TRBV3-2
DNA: TGTGCCAGCAGCCAAGGGGGGCCAGTTGCAACCTACTATGGCTACACCTTC
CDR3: CASSQGGPVATYYGYTF

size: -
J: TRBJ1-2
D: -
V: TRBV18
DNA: TGTGCCAGCTCACGGGACGAGTATGGCTACACCTTC
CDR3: CASSRDEYGYTF

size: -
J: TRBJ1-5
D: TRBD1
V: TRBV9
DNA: TGTGCCAGCAGCGTAGGACAGGGGGATCAGCCCCAGCATTTT
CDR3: CASSVGQGDQPQHF

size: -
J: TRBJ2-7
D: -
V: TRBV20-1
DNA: TGCAGTGCTAGTCCCCCCCCCTTAGCGGCCACGGGCTACGAGCAGTACTTC
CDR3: CSASPPPLAATGYEQYF

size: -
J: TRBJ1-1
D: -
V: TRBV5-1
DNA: TGCGCCAGCAGCTTGGAGGCACAACTGAACACTGAAGCTTTCTTT
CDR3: CASSLEAQLNTEAFF

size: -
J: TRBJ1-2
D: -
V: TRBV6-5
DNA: TGTGCCAGCAAGGGGCTCGGGGGGCGAGGGGGCTACACCTTC
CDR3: CASKGLGGRGGYTF

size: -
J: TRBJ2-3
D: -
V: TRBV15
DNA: TGTGCCACCAGCAGAGGGCGTCGGGGAGATACGCAGTATTTT
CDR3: CATSRGRRGDTQYF

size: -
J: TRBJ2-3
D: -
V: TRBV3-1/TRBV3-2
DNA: TGTGCCAGCAGCCAAGTGGATAATTGGGTCCGTCCAGATACGCAGTATTTT
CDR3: CASSQVDNWVRPDTQYF

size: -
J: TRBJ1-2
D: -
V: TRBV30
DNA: TGTGCCTGGAAAGGTCTGTTCGTCGAGGAGGGGGGGTATGGCTACACCTTC
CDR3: CAWKGLFVEEGGYGYTF

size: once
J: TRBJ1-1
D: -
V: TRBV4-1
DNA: TGCGCCAGCAGCCCCTCGTCAGGAGGGTGGGTCACTGAAGCTTTCTTT
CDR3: CASSPSSGGWVTEAFF

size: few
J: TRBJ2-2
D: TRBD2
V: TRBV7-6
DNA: TGTGCCAGCAGCTTATTAGCGGGACCCGCTAACCCGAACACCGGGGAGCTGTTTTTT
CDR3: CASSLLAGPANPNTGELFF

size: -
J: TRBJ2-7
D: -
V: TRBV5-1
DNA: TGCGCCAGCAGCTTGGACAACCATGTGGGGCGGGGTGGCGAGCAGTACTTC
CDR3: CASSLDNHVGRGGEQYF

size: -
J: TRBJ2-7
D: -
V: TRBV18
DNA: TGTGCCAGCTCACCCCTTCAGGGCCCCTCCTACGAGCAGTACTTC
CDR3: CASSPLQGPSYEQYF

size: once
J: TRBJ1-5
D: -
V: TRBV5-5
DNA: TGTGCCAGCAGCTTCGATTGGGGGAGGCACAATCAGCCCCAGCATTTT
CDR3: CASSFDWGRHNQPQHF

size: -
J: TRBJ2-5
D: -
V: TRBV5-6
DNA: TGTGCCAGCAGCTTTTTCCAGACAACCCAAGAGACCCAGTACTTC
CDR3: CASSFFQTTQETQYF

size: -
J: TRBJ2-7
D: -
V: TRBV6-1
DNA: TGTGCCAGCAGTGAAGCCGGAGCCAACCGCCCCTACGAGCAGTACTTC
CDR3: CASSEAGANRPYEQYF

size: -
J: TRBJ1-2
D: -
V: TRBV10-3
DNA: TGTGCCATCAGTGGACAGATCTATGGCTACACCTTC
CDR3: CAISGQIYGYTF

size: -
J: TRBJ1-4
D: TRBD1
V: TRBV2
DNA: TGTGCCAGCAGTGGCAGGGGGCGTGTTGCTGAAAAACTGTTTTTT
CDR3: CASSGRGRVAEKLFF

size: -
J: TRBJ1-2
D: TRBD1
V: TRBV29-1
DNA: TGCAGCGTTGAAGATCTAGAAGGGGGCAATGGCTACACCTTC
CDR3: CSVEDLEGGNGYTF

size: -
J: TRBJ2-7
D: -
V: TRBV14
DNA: TGTGCCAGCAGCCAAGTGTGGAAGGGCGAGCAGTACTTC
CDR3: CASSQVWKGEQYF

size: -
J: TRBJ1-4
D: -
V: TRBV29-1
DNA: TGCAGCGTTCTTGACAGGGAAAAACTGTTTTTT
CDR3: CSVLDREKLFF

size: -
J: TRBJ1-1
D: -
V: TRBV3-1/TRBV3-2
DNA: TGTGCCAGCAGCCAAGATGGACAGAAAGCTTTCTTT
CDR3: CASSQDGQKAFF

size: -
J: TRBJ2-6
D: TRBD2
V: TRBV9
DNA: TGTGCCAGCAGCGGTACCGGGACTAGGAGTACCAACGTCCTGACTTTC
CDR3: CASSGTGTRSTNVLTF

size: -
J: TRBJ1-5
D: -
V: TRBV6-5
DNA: TGTGCCAGCAGGGGGGACTCCCGGAATCAGCCCCAGCATTTT
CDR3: CASRGDSRNQPQHF

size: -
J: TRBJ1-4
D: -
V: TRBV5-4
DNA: TGTGCCAGCAGCGCGCAGTCAGGCGGATCAAATGAAAAACTGTTTTTT
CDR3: CASSAQSGGSNEKLFF

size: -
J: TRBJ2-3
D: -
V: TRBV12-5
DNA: TGTGCTAGTGGTTCCAGGACAGATACGCAGTATTTT
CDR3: CASGSRTDTQYF

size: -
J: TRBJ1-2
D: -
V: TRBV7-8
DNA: TGTGCCAGCAGCTTAGTGTCCGGACAAGGAACCTATGGCTACACCTTC
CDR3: CASSLVSGQGTYGYTF

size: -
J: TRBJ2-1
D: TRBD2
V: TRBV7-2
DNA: TGTGCCAGCAATAGCGGGAGGGCCAGCAATGAGCAGTTCTTC
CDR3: CASNSGRASNEQFF

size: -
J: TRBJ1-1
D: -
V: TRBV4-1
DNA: TGCGCCAGCACGGGGGAGATGAACACTGAAGCTTTCTTT
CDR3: CASTGEMNTEAFF